The T cell receptor (beta chain) described here comes from a study of blood T cell repertoires in COVID-19. TCRdb's copy holds only in-frame clones and misses some; the assay was immunoSEQ multiplex PCR. Of a few hundred thousand clones listed, roughly 87% are singletons. Germline V gives CDR1 LNHDA, CDR2 SQIVND (reference sequence). V shed 3 bases and J shed 2 bases, with 13 bases lying between them. CDR3 length: 15 amino acids. Sequencing was done on a sample of peripheral blood. This TCR derives from a middle-aged woman who had recovered from COVID-19. The V gene is TRBV19, the J gene TRBJ1-2; perhaps TRBD1 as D (5 bases). The CDR3 protein is CASSIRQNLNYGYTF. The CDR3 nucleotides are TGTGCCAGTAGTATCCGACAGAACTTAAACTATGGCTACACCTTC.